A selection of T cell receptor beta chains follows, all from one sample in a study of T cell responses to AZD1222 COVID-19 vaccine. Repertoires were generated with immunoSEQ multiplex PCR, while TCRdb's copy carries only in-frame clones and drops some. The repertoire consists of 95,000 to 100,000 clones, with roughly 86% occurring once and the leading ten covering 10% to 13%. Sequences were derived from peripheral blood, sampled 28 days after the second AZD1222 dose. These receptor sequences come from an adult who received the AZD1222 COVID-19 vaccine. Each CDR3 is given without its conserved first and last residue. The order of the fields is J gene, V gene, CDR3 length, CDR3 protein.

j_call: TRBJ2-7
v_call: TRBV5-1
cdr3_length: 13
cdr3_aa: ASSLTPGETYEQY

j_call: TRBJ1-2
v_call: TRBV7-9
cdr3_length: 12
cdr3_aa: ASSLLQGTYGYT

j_call: TRBJ1-5
v_call: TRBV30
cdr3_length: 12
cdr3_aa: AWSRTVSNQPQH

j_call: TRBJ2-6
v_call: TRBV7-2
cdr3_length: 14
cdr3_aa: ASSLEPRGLGNVLT

j_call: TRBJ2-7
v_call: TRBV18
cdr3_length: 13
cdr3_aa: ASSPLPGQGGEQY

j_call: TRBJ2-7
v_call: TRBV5-1
cdr3_length: 10
cdr3_aa: ASSPDRYEQY

j_call: TRBJ2-1
v_call: TRBV9
cdr3_length: 14
cdr3_aa: ASSPDSGRWSNEQF

j_call: TRBJ1-1
v_call: TRBV19
cdr3_length: 12
cdr3_aa: ASSYRDRGTEAF

j_call: TRBJ1-2
v_call: TRBV7-9
cdr3_length: 14
cdr3_aa: ASSHGSGRLSYGYT

j_call: TRBJ1-1
v_call: TRBV18
cdr3_length: 14
cdr3_aa: ASSPRSGGETTEAF

j_call: TRBJ1-5
v_call: TRBV19
cdr3_length: 14
cdr3_aa: ASSIVAGGYNQPQH

j_call: TRBJ2-6
v_call: TRBV19
cdr3_length: 13
cdr3_aa: ASSIVATGANVLT

j_call: TRBJ2-1
v_call: TRBV28
cdr3_length: 12
cdr3_aa: ASSLYDGSNEQF

j_call: TRBJ2-1
v_call: TRBV11-2
cdr3_length: 17
cdr3_aa: ASSLDYRLAGDSYNEQF

j_call: TRBJ1-1
v_call: TRBV19
cdr3_length: 9
cdr3_aa: ASRKAGGAF

j_call: TRBJ2-2
v_call: TRBV6-5
cdr3_length: 12
cdr3_aa: ASSFGQFTGELF

j_call: TRBJ1-1
v_call: TRBV25-1
cdr3_length: 9
cdr3_aa: ASSDVGPAF

j_call: TRBJ1-2
v_call: TRBV6-5
cdr3_length: 13
cdr3_aa: ASSPASTTSGGYT

j_call: TRBJ1-1
v_call: TRBV12-3/TRBV12-4
cdr3_length: 11
cdr3_aa: ASSPDRFTEAF

j_call: TRBJ2-3
v_call: TRBV19
cdr3_length: 12
cdr3_aa: ASSIDGFTDTQY

j_call: TRBJ2-7
v_call: TRBV5-1
cdr3_length: 10
cdr3_aa: ASSVTGNEQY

j_call: TRBJ2-3
v_call: TRBV3-1/TRBV3-2
cdr3_length: 14
cdr3_aa: ASSQVRSASTDTQY

j_call: TRBJ2-2
v_call: TRBV7-9
cdr3_length: 10
cdr3_aa: ASSQEYRELF

j_call: TRBJ1-6
v_call: TRBV4-1
cdr3_length: 13
cdr3_aa: ASSQEPPGHSPLH

j_call: TRBJ2-2
v_call: TRBV27
cdr3_length: 12
cdr3_aa: ASSGLGWAGELF

j_call: TRBJ1-5
v_call: TRBV2
cdr3_length: 14
cdr3_aa: ASSEETAFGNQPQH

j_call: TRBJ2-5
v_call: TRBV19
cdr3_length: 11
cdr3_aa: ASSGSRGETQY

j_call: TRBJ2-2
v_call: TRBV19
cdr3_length: 11
cdr3_aa: ASSIIQGEELF

j_call: TRBJ1-4
v_call: TRBV6-5
cdr3_length: 12
cdr3_aa: ASRQVSTNEKLF

j_call: TRBJ2-6
v_call: TRBV30
cdr3_length: 13
cdr3_aa: AWSVGGWIKSVLT

j_call: TRBJ2-7
v_call: TRBV3-1/TRBV3-2
cdr3_length: 12
cdr3_aa: ASSQGTGIYEQY

j_call: TRBJ1-3
v_call: TRBV4-3
cdr3_length: 13
cdr3_aa: ASSQDSGHGNTIY

j_call: TRBJ1-2
v_call: TRBV19
cdr3_length: 12
cdr3_aa: ASSIAVAVYGYT

j_call: TRBJ2-2
v_call: TRBV19
cdr3_length: 13
cdr3_aa: ASSMLRGGTGELF

j_call: TRBJ1-3
v_call: TRBV28
cdr3_length: 13
cdr3_aa: ASSPTGSSGNTIY

j_call: TRBJ2-3
v_call: TRBV28
cdr3_length: 19
cdr3_aa: ASSPSLGLAGGSSSTDTQY

j_call: TRBJ2-3
v_call: TRBV7-2
cdr3_length: 14
cdr3_aa: ASSRRRTSGTDTQY

j_call: TRBJ1-1
v_call: TRBV7-9
cdr3_length: 11
cdr3_aa: ASSLGRGSEAF

j_call: TRBJ2-3
v_call: TRBV30
cdr3_length: 15
cdr3_aa: AWSVGGLAGGGDTQY

j_call: TRBJ2-5
v_call: TRBV5-6
cdr3_length: 12
cdr3_aa: ASSFGQGWETQY

j_call: TRBJ1-4
v_call: TRBV7-8
cdr3_length: 12
cdr3_aa: ASSMSGTQEKLF

j_call: TRBJ1-1
v_call: TRBV7-2
cdr3_length: 11
cdr3_aa: ASSLFGYTEAF

j_call: TRBJ1-1
v_call: TRBV5-1
cdr3_length: 11
cdr3_aa: ASSSPGNTEAF

j_call: TRBJ1-1
v_call: TRBV4-2
cdr3_length: 14
cdr3_aa: ASSQGVNKMSTEAF

j_call: TRBJ2-6
v_call: TRBV7-2
cdr3_length: 15
cdr3_aa: ASSLAGVLTGANVLT

j_call: TRBJ2-7
v_call: TRBV5-1
cdr3_length: 13
cdr3_aa: ASSLGGTAPYEQY

j_call: TRBJ1-1
v_call: TRBV7-9
cdr3_length: 9
cdr3_aa: ASSLGLSAF

j_call: TRBJ2-5
v_call: TRBV19
cdr3_length: 13
cdr3_aa: ASSSRDKYQETQY

j_call: TRBJ1-2
v_call: TRBV3-1/TRBV3-2
cdr3_length: 13
cdr3_aa: ASSQATGISYGYT

j_call: TRBJ1-3
v_call: TRBV21-1
cdr3_length: 13
cdr3_aa: ASSRPFSSGNTIY

j_call: TRBJ1-5
v_call: TRBV6-2/TRBV6-3
cdr3_length: 14
cdr3_aa: ASSALRGRANQPQH

j_call: TRBJ2-1
v_call: TRBV7-3
cdr3_length: 18
cdr3_aa: ASSFTGGRGLAGDLNEQF

j_call: TRBJ1-2
v_call: TRBV7-9
cdr3_length: 12
cdr3_aa: ASSLGQGSYGYT

j_call: TRBJ2-1
v_call: TRBV2
cdr3_length: 11
cdr3_aa: ASSKERGGEQF